This T cell receptor beta chain comes out of a study of radiotherapy plus CTLA-4 blockade in lung cancer. Overall study findings and caveats: Blood TCR clones of tumor origin expanded after radiotherapy plus ipilimumab. Reportedly, early blood T cell clone dynamics best predicted response, with interferon-beta.

Profiling relied on immunoSEQ multiplex PCR, and the TCRdb table lists in-frame clones only, not all of them. The table includes 55,000 to 70,000 clones, 70% to 80% detected once. Focal radiation plus CTLA-4 blockade with ipilimumab was given to patients with chemo-refractory metastatic non-small-cell lung cancer. With regard to this clone: The target antigen is unknown.

Trimming removed 0 bases from V and 8 bases from J, with 9 bases in between. Germline V gene lookup returns CDR1 SGHRS and CDR2 YFSETQ. The CDR3 contains 13 residues. The sample in question was peripheral blood, obtained from a patient treated with radiotherapy plus ipilimumab. The gene calls are TRBV5-1 and TRBJ2-1; D might be TRBD2 (5 bases). This TCR came from a human donor with non-small cell lung cancer who had a complete response to radiotherapy plus ipilimumab. CDR3 amino acids: CASSLERIYEQFF. In nucleotides, the CDR3 is TGCGCCAGCAGCTTGGAGCGGATATATGAGCAGTTCTTC. Using reference TRBV5-1 and TRBJ2-1 for the parts outside the CDR3, the full variable domain is KAGVTQTPRYLIKTRGQQVTLSCSPISGHRSVSWYQQTPGQGLQFLFEYFSETQRNKGNFPGRFSGRQFSNSRSEMNVSTLELGDSALYLCASSLERIYEQFFGPGTRLTVL.